Sequencing of this TCR beta chain was carried out in a study of regulatory T cells in long-lasting Graves disease. Study-level results: Comparison showed that persistent patients shared more public clonotypes (about 2,700) than new patients (about 970).

As for time point: newly diagnosed GD, antithyroid drugs for less than 3 months. After RNA was extracted from PBMCs, the TCR library was made from it. The TCR beta library used iRepertoire HTBI primers with Arm-PCR amplification of CDR3. TCRdb redid the calling of the multiplex PCR reads with MiXCR, one entry per CDR3 protein. The sample yields 450,000 to 700,000 distinct CDR3 sequences, approximately 13% seen once. CDR3 length equals 12 residues. Germline V gives CDR1 KGHDR, CDR2 SFDVKD. The V and J ends lost 5 bases and 0 bases respectively, with 4 bases between them. This clonotype was counted ten times or more. Its cognate antigen is unknown. The same sample was also studied in work on T cells in Graves' hyperthyroidism and ophthalmopathy. Per that study: No progression to ophthalmopathy during 18 months of follow-up defined stable disease. Patients were aged 18 to 65, had disease duration under 2 months, and had newly diagnosed hyperthyroidism. Progression to ophthalmopathy was predicted a median of 6.5 months early.

The starting material was peripheral blood mononuclear cells (PBMCs), obtained at new diagnosis, from a patient treated with antithyroid drugs. The chain joins TRBV24-1 to TRBJ2-7; no clear D. This receptor was obtained from a man aged 25 to 40 with Graves disease. The CDR3 protein is CATSGGSYEQYF. In DNA form, the CDR3 reads TGTGCCACCAGTGGAGGCTCCTACGAGCAGTACTTC.